The entry below gives a single T cell receptor beta chain sequence along with its context. Original analysis: It was from reference gene primer amplification that nucleated cell counts were estimated. Assay used: immunoSEQ multiplex PCR; TCRdb lists only in-frame clones, some missing. From that table come the V and J calls and clone size; the DNA was used to work out D and trimming. The repertoire holds 250,000 to 300,000 clones, with roughly 86% as singletons. This specimen comes from a study of blood T cell repertoires in COVID-19. Study details: There were acute and convalescent COVID-19 samples, and they came from the United States, Italy and Spain. Sources were T cells, B-cell-depleted T cells, or PBMCs; the material itself was cDNA or gDNA.

Germline V lookup: CDR1 LNHDA, CDR2 SQIVND (reference sequence). V was pared by 0 bases and J by 4 bases, with 9 bases between. This CDR3 is built from 14 residues. This TCR derives from a man younger than 30 with active or convalescent COVID-19. The rearrangement joins TRBV19 to TRBJ1-1; perhaps TRBD1 as D (5 bases). The sequenced sample was peripheral blood. CDR3 region: CASSIDSRGTEAFF. CDR3 nucleotides: TGTGCCAGTAGTATAGATTCTAGGGGCACTGAAGCTTTCTTT. Drawing the rest from reference TRBV19 and TRBJ1-1, the complete variable domain is DGGITQSPKYLFRKEGQNVTLSCEQNLNHDAMYWYRQDPGQGLRLIYYSQIVNDFQKGDIAEGYSVSREKKESFPLTVTSAQKNPTAFYLCASSIDSRGTEAFFGQGTRLTVV.